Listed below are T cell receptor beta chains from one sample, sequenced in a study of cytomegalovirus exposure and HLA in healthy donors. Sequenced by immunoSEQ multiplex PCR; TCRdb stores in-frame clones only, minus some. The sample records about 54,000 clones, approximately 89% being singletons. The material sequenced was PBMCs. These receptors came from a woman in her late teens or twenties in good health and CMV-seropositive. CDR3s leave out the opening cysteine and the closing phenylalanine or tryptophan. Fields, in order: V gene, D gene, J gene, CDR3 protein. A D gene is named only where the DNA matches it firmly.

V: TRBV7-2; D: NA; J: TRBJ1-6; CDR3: ASSHPITYDDNSPLH
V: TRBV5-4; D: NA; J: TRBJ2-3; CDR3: ASRVDMVADTQY
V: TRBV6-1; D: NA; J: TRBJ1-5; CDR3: ASSDRENQPQH
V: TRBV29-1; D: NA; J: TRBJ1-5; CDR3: SVGRGAGQPQH
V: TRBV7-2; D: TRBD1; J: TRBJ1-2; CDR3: ASSTTGQVYGYT
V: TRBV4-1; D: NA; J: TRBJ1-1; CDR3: ASSQDRGRGNTEAF
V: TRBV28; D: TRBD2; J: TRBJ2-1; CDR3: ASKKRGLNEQF
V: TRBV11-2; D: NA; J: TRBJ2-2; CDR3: ASSLTRGDTGELF
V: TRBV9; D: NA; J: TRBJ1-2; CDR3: ASSAPWAGYT
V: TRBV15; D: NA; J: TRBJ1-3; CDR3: ATAMGGTFGNTIY
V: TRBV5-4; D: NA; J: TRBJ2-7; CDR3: ASSWAEEQY
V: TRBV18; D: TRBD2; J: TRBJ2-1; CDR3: ASSIQAGGSNEQF
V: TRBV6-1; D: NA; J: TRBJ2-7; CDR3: ASTLSAPTYEQY
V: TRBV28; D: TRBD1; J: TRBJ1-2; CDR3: ASSIPPGQGDYGYT
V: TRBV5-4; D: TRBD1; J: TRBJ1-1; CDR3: ASSPPGTGLSEAF
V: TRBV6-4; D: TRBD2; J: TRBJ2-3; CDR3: ASSQRGVTDTQY
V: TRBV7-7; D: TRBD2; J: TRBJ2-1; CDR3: ASSLGIAGGSDEQF
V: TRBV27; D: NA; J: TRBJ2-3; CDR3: ASARGGTTDTQY
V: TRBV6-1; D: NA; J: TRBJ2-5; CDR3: ATRWGSQGETQY
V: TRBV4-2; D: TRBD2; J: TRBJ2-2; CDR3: ASSLQSLSSGGAGELF
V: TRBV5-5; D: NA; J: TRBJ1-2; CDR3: ASSRGGGYT
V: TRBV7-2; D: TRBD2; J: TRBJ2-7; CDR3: ASSSHGTSRYEQY
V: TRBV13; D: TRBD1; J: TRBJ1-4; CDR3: ASSLRDRGTTNEKLF
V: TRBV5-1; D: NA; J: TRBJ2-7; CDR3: ASSYVGLYEQY
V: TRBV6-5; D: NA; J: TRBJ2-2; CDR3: ASRSDRFTGELF
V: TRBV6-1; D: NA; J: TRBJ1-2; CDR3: ASRESKTNYGYT
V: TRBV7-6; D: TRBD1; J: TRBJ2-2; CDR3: ASSLGSTGGSTGELF
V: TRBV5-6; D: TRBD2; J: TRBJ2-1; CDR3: ASGPNSGVRDEQF
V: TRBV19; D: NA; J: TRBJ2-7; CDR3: ASSIDAGVGEQY
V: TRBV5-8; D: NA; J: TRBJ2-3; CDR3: ASRTGETTDTQY
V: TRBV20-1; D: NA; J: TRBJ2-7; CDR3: SAARLVEQY
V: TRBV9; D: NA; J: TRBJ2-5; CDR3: ASSVGGVQETQY
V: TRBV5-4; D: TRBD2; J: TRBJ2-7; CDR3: ASSHDSGGRYEQY
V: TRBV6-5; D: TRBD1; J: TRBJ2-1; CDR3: ASSSIQGAANEQF
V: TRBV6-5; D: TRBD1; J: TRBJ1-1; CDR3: ASSPAGGPWEAF
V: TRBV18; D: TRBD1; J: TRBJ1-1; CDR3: ASSRDRNTEAF
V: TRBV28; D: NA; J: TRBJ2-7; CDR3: ASSVDRIGDEQY
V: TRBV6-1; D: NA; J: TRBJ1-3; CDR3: ASSEAMLVRQSTGNTIY
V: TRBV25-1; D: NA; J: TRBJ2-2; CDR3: ASSTPGEAGELF
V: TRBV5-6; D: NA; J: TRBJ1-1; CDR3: ASSVPGQNTEAF
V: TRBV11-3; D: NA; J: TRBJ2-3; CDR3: ASSPGFTNTQY
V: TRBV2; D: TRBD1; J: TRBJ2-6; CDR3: ASSDRGWSGANVLT
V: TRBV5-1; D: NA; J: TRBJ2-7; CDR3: ASSFWRANDEQY
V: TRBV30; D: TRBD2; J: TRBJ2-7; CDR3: ASGGAVDEQY
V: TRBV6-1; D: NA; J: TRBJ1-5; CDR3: ASASGGGQPQH
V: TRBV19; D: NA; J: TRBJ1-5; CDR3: ASSIQGTYSNQPQH
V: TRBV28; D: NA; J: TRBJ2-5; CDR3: ASSPLAGYQETQY